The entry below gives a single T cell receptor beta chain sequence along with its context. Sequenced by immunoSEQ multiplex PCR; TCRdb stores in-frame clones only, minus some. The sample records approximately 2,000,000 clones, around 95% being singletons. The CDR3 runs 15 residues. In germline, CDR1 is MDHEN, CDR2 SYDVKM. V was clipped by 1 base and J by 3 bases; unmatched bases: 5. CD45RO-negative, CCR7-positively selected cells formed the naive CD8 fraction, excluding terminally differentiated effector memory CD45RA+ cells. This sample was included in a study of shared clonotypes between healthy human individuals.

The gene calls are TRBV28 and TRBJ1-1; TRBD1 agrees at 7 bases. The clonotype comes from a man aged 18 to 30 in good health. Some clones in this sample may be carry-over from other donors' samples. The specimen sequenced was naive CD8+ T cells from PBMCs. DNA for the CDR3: TGTGCCAGCAGTTTATCAAGGGGGCGAGACACTGAAGCTTTCTTT. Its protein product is CASSLSRGRDTEAFF.